This T cell receptor (beta chain) was documented in a study of blood T cells in healthy people across ages (dated by TCRdb to between 2014 and 2016). Regarding the complete study: In model experiments, template switching captured about one uniquely barcoded TCR beta cDNA molecule for every two T cells. Using the same blood draw, the study looked at two additional independent replicas of 1 million unique cDNA reads for two donors, one aged 18 to 30 and the other aged 80 or older. Age-related changes in TCR beta repertoire diversity were measured in the study by deep sequencing normalized with unique cDNA molecular identifiers. The donors were divided into four age groups: young (average approximately 15 years), middle-aged (under 40), aged (approximately 59) and long-lived (nearly 85). To avoid experimental bias, donors of different ages were spread randomly across the sequencing lanes.

The library was built by means of 5' RACE. The instrument given in TCRdb is Illumina HiSeq 2500. A second PCR of about 7 to 12 cycles was run with a J-beta primer mix and a sample-barcoded 5' primer. Each TCR beta cDNA molecule received a unique molecular identifier from a template-switch 5' adaptor carrying 12 random nucleotides. Each sample yielded at least 2.5 million CDR3-containing paired-end reads. First-strand cDNA synthesis was performed from all RNA using the Mint cDNA synthesis kit, with priming by a TRBC-specific oligonucleotide. After uracil-DNA glycosylase treatment, a first 18-cycle PCR used universal primers M1SS and BC2_uni_R on all cDNA. In the source study's methods: For normalization, 1 million high-quality reads were randomly selected from each sample, with every read carrying a distinct molecular identifier. Reads with shared molecular identifiers were discarded instead of being binned into consensus sequences. MiTCR, set to a Q25 quality threshold and the strictest error-elimination algorithm, was used for CDR3 identification, clonotype clustering and error correction. A nonparametric unseen species model using Euler transformation provided a lower-bound estimate of total TCR beta diversity. The raw public reads went through TCRdb reprocessing: fastp at Q25, MiXCR clone calling, in-frame beta chains kept. For every CDR3 protein sequence, its rows merge into one entry that carries the most common genes and DNA. The V and J calls were determined by TCRdb, not by the authors. The sample table contains roughly 1.7 million distinct CDR3 sequences; only one count was recorded for about 35% of them. Around 11% of the sample is taken by the ten largest.

Donors were 30 to 45 systemically healthy Caucasian individuals from Russia aged roughly 6 to 90 years. Around 9.8 milliliters of peripheral blood were collected from each donor into EDTA-treated Vacutainer tubes. Ficoll-Paque density-gradient centrifugation was used to isolate PBMCs, with at least 7 million per sample. Trizol reagent was used to extract total RNA from PBMCs, with at least 6 micrograms per sample. The percentages of naive CD45RAhigh/CD27high T cells were determined by flow cytometry on a PBMC aliquot from every donor. Including the terminal cysteine and phenylalanine, the CDR3 comprises 16 residues. The DNA shown is the 48-base CDR3, in frame from base 1. Trimming costs V 3 bases and J 0 bases, and their ends lie 15 bases apart. The germline V gene yields MDHEN for CDR1 and SYDVKM for CDR2. Overall study outcomes, separate from this receptor: A strong correlation was found between observed TCR beta diversity and the percentage of naive T cells measured by flow cytometry. Estimates of total diversity based on one million sequenced T cells were regarded as lower bounds and as underestimates. Because donor CMV infection status was unknown, age-related changes in expanded clonotypes were potentially confounded. As age increased, observed TCR beta diversity per million T cells dropped in a roughly linear way, and a significant reduction was already evident by age roughly 40. Compared with the aged group, more naive CD4+ T cells, fewer expanded clones and increased TCR diversity were shown by the long-lived group, suggesting age selection. Because profiling used bulk unsorted PBMCs, naive and antigen-experienced compartments could not be compared conclusively.

In regard to this clonotype: This clone's antigen is unknown. Base quality data are lacking; no much larger clone is found one base away.

This receptor chain uses TRBV28 and TRBJ2-7; 7 matching bases give a weak D call of TRBD2. Sequencing input: blood. This TCR came from a woman in her 30s in good health. The nucleotide sequence reads as follows: TGTGCCAGCAGTTTCGAAGGCGGGGGCAGCTCCTACGAGCAGTACTTC. Its translation reads: CASSFEGGGSSYEQYF. The CDR3 plus the reference TRBV28 and TRBJ2-7 genes for the other parts give the full variable domain: DVKVTQSSRYLVKRTGEKVFLECVQDMDHENMFWYRQDPGLGLRLIYFSYDVKMKEKGDIPEGYSVSREKKERFSLILESASTNQTSMYLCASSFEGGGSSYEQYFGPGTRLTVT.